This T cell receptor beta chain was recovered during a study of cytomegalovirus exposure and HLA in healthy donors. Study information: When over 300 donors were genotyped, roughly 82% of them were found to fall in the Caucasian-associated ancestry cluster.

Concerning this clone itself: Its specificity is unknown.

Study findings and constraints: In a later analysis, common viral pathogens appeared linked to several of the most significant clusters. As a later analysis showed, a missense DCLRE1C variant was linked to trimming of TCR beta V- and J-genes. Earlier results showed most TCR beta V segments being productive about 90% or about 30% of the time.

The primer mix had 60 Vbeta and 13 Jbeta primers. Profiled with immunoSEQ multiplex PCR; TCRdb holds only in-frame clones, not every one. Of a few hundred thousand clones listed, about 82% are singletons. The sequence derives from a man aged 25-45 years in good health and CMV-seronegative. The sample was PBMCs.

CDR3 coding DNA: TGTGCCAGCAGCTCCGCGACAGGGACTGGCTATGGCTACACCTTC. Its protein product is CASSSATGTGYGYTF. The rearrangement links TRBV7-9 to TRBJ1-2; 7 bases map to TRBD1. V gave up 4 bases and J gave up 4 bases; unmatched junction bases: 9. The CDR3 has 15 residues. Per germline, CDR1 SEHNR and CDR2 FQNEAQ (reference sequence).